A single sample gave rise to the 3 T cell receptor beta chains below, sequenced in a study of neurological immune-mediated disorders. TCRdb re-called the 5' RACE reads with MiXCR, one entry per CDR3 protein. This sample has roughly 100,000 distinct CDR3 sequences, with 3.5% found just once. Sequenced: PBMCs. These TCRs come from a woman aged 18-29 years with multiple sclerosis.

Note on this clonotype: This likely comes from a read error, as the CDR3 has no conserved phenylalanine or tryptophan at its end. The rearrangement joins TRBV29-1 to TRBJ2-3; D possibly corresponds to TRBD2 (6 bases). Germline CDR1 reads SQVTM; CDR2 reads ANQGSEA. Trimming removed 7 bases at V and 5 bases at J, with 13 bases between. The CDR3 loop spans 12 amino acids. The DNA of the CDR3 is TGCAGCGGCTACTATAGCGGAGATACGCAGTATAAT. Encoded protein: CSGYYSGDTQYN.

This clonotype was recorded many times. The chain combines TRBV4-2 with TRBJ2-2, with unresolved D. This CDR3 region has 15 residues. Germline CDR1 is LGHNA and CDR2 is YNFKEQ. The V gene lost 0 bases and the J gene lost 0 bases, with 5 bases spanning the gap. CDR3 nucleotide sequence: TGTGCCAGCAGCCAAGATCAATCGAACACCGGGGAGCTGTTTTTT. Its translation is CASSQDQSNTGELFF.

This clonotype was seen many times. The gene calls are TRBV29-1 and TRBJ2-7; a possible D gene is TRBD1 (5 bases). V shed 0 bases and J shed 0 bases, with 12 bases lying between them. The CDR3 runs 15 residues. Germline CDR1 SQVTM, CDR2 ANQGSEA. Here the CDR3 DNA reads TGCAGCGTTGAAGATCTAATTGGGGCCTCCTACGAGCAGTACTTC. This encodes CSVEDLIGASYEQYF.